This T cell receptor beta chain was recovered during a study of tissue T cells after allogeneic stem cell transplantation. Findings and limits, study-wide: Across patients, clones rarely overlapped, yet motif clusters were shared tissue-specifically. Anatomically similar tissues had similar TCR repertoires within each patient.

CDR3 sequences, V/J genes, frequencies and template counts came from survey-depth TCRbeta sequencing. The method was immunoSEQ multiplex PCR; TCRdb's version includes in-frame clones alone and lacks a portion of them. Among 10,000 to 15,000 clones, approximately 63% were seen once, and the ten largest hold approximately 15%. This clone was detected once. What it recognizes is unknown. The V gene's germline CDR1 is LGHDT and CDR2 YNNKEL (reference sequence). V lost 0 bases and J lost 2, with 8 bases in between. This CDR3 region has 14 residues. Retrospectively chosen non-transplant comparators had other cancers and at least five gastrointestinal samples, without known gastrointestinal disease.

The chain uses TRBV3-1 (or the pseudogene TRBV3-2) and TRBJ2-7; D gene unclear. The source material was tissue from the right colon, sampled at autopsy. The TCR sequence derives from a woman aged 18 to 55 with breast cancer. CDR3 nucleotide sequence: TGTGCCAGCAGCCAAGATTTGGCAGCCTACGAGCAGTACTTC. Translated, it gives CASSQDLAAYEQYF.